Listed below are T cell receptor beta chains from one sample, sequenced in a study of T cell responses to AZD1222 COVID-19 vaccine. Generated by immunoSEQ multiplex PCR, the TCRdb table keeps only in-frame clones and is missing some. There are about 120,000 clones in the sample; roughly 87% occur only once, and about 2.5% lies in the top ten. The sequencing used peripheral blood, collected 28 days after the second AZD1222 dose. The receptors come from an adult who received the AZD1222 COVID-19 vaccine. Each CDR3 is given with its conserved first and last residue. Each record gives: D gene, J gene, clone size, V gene, CDR3 DNA, CDR3 protein. A D gene is named only where the DNA matches it firmly. The size entry is marked missing in some rows and otherwise reads once, few, many or a size class.

d_call: NA
j_call: TRBJ1-6
clone_size: NA
v_call: TRBV19
cdr3_nt: TGTGCCAGTAGTATGGTCGGGGGCGCCTCCTATAATTCACCCCTCCACTTT
cdr3_aa: CASSMVGGASYNSPLHF

d_call: TRBD1
j_call: TRBJ1-1
clone_size: NA
v_call: TRBV29-1
cdr3_nt: TGCAGCGTTCAGACAGGGCCCGAGAACACTGAAGCTTTCTTT
cdr3_aa: CSVQTGPENTEAFF

d_call: TRBD1
j_call: TRBJ1-5
clone_size: NA
v_call: TRBV27
cdr3_nt: TGTGCCAGCAGACACGGACAGGGCGGGAATCAGCCCCAGCATTTT
cdr3_aa: CASRHGQGGNQPQHF

d_call: TRBD1
j_call: TRBJ2-1
clone_size: once
v_call: TRBV4-3
cdr3_nt: TGCGCCAGCAGCTGGGACAGGGGGCACGAGCAGTTCTTC
cdr3_aa: CASSWDRGHEQFF

d_call: NA
j_call: TRBJ2-7
clone_size: NA
v_call: TRBV1
cdr3_nt: TGCACCAGCAGGAGGACGGCGTTC
cdr3_aa: CTSRRTAF

d_call: NA
j_call: TRBJ1-4
clone_size: NA
v_call: TRBV2
cdr3_nt: TGTGCCAGCAGTGTTACCGGGAGAGGGTGGGACCTTTTT
cdr3_aa: CASSVTGRGWDLF

d_call: TRBD2
j_call: TRBJ2-1
clone_size: NA
v_call: TRBV4-2
cdr3_nt: TGTGCCAGCAGGGCTAGCGGGGGGCCAGTGGATGAGCAGTTCTTC
cdr3_aa: CASRASGGPVDEQFF

d_call: NA
j_call: TRBJ1-1
clone_size: once
v_call: TRBV7-2
cdr3_nt: TGTGCCAGCAGCTTAGCGCCTCCGGGGGTGACGGGAGCTTTCTTT
cdr3_aa: CASSLAPPGVTGAFF

d_call: NA
j_call: TRBJ1-2
clone_size: NA
v_call: TRBV4-3
cdr3_nt: TGCGCCAGCAGCTCCGGGGTGGGGGATCGGAACTATGGCTACACCTTC
cdr3_aa: CASSSGVGDRNYGYTF

d_call: NA
j_call: TRBJ2-1
clone_size: NA
v_call: TRBV9
cdr3_nt: TGTGCCAGCAGCACCCCCGGTGAGCAGTTCTTC
cdr3_aa: CASSTPGEQFF

d_call: NA
j_call: TRBJ1-1
clone_size: NA
v_call: TRBV24-1
cdr3_nt: TGTGCCACCAGTGATAAGGGAGCAAAGAACACTGAAGCTTTCTTT
cdr3_aa: CATSDKGAKNTEAFF

d_call: NA
j_call: TRBJ1-5
clone_size: NA
v_call: TRBV5-8
cdr3_nt: TGTGCCAGCAGCTTTGGTGGTGCACATAGCAATCAGCCCCAGCATTTT
cdr3_aa: CASSFGGAHSNQPQHF

d_call: TRBD2
j_call: TRBJ2-1
clone_size: NA
v_call: TRBV5-1
cdr3_nt: TGCGCCAGCAGCTCCGGACTAGCGGGGGGCTCGAGCTCCTACAATGAGCAGTTCTTC
cdr3_aa: CASSSGLAGGSSSYNEQFF

d_call: NA
j_call: TRBJ1-5
clone_size: NA
v_call: TRBV5-1
cdr3_nt: TGCGCCAGCAGCCAGGGTAGCAATCAGCCCCAGCATTTT
cdr3_aa: CASSQGSNQPQHF

d_call: TRBD2
j_call: TRBJ2-1
clone_size: NA
v_call: TRBV18
cdr3_nt: TGTGCCAGCTCACCCCGGACTAGCGGGGGGGGATTCTCCTACAATGAGCAGTTCTTC
cdr3_aa: CASSPRTSGGGFSYNEQFF

d_call: TRBD2
j_call: TRBJ2-5
clone_size: NA
v_call: TRBV5-4
cdr3_nt: TGTGCCAGCAGCCTCCGGACTAGCGGGGGCATAGAGACCCAGTACTTC
cdr3_aa: CASSLRTSGGIETQYF